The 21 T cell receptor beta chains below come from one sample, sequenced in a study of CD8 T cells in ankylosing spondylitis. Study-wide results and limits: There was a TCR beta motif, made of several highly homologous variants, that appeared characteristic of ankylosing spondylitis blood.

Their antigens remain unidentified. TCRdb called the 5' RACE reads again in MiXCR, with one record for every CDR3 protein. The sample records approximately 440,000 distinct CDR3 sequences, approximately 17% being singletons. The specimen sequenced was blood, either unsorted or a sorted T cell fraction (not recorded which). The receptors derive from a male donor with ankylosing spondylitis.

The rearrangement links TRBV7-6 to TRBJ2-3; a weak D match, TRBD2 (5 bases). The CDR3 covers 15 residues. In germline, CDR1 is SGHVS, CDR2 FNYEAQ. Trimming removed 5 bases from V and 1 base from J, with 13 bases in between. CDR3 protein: CASSLRLTGTDTQYF. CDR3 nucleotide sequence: TGTGCCAGCAGCCTACGACTAACTGGCACAGATACGCAGTATTTT.

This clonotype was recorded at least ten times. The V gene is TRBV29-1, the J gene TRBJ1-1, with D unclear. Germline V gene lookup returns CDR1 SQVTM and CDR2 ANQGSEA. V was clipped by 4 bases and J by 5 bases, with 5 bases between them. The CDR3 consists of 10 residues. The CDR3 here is CSVVWTEAFF. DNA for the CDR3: TGCAGCGTTGTGTGGACTGAAGCTTTCTTT. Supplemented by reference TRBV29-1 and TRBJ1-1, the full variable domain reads SAVISQKPSRDICQRGTSLTIQCQVDSQVTMMFWYRQQPGQSLTLIATANQGSEATYESGFVIDKFPISRPNLTFSTLTVSNMSPEDSSIYLCSVVWTEAFFGQGTRLTVV.

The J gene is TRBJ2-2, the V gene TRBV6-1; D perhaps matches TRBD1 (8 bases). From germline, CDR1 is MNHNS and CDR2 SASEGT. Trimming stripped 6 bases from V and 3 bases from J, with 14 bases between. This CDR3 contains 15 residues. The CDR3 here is CASRQGGGDTGELFF. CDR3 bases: TGTGCCAGCAGACAGGGGGGGGGCGACACCGGGGAGCTGTTTTTT.

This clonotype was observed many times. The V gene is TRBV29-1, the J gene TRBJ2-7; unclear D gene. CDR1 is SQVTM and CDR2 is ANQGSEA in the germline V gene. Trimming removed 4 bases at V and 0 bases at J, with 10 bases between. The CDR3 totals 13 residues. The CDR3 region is CSVGGPASYEQYF. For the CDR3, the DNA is TGCAGCGTTGGTGGGCCGGCCTCCTACGAGCAGTACTTC.

The CDR3 spells CASSSAGGFSDTQYF. DNA of the CDR3: TGCGCCAGCAGCTCGGCTGGTGGGTTTTCAGATACGCAGTATTTT. The J gene is TRBJ2-3, the V gene TRBV5-1; no clear D. Per the germline V gene, CDR1 is SGHRS and CDR2 is YFSETQ. Trimming removed 3 bases from V and 4 bases from J, with 15 bases in between. The length of the CDR3 is 15 residues.

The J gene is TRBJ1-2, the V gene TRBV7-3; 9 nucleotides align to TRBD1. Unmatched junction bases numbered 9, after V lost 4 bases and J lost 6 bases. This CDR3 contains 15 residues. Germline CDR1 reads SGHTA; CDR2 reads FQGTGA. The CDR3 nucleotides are TGTGCCAGCAGCTCCTCTACGACAGGGGGAGATGGCTACACCTTC. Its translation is CASSSSTTGGDGYTF.

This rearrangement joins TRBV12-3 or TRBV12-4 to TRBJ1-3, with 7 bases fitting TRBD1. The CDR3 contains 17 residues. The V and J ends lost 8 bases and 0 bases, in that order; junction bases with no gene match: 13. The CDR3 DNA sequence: TGTGCCAGCTGCCCCGGGACAGCGAGAGGCTCTGGAAACACCATATATTTT. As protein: CASCPGTARGSGNTIYF.

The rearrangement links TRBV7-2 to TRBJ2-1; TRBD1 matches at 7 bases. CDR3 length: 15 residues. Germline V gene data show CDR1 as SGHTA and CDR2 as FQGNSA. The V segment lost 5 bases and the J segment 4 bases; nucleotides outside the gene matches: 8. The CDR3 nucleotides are TGTGCCAGCAGCCAAGGACAGGAACGATACAATGAGCAGTTCTTC. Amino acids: CASSQGQERYNEQFF.

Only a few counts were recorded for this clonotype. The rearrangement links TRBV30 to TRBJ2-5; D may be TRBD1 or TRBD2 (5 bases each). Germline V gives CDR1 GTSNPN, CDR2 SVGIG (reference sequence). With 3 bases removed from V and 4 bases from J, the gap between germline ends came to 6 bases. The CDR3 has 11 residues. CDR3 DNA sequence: TGTGCCTGGAGGGGGGTAGAGACCCAGTACTTC. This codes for CAWRGVETQYF. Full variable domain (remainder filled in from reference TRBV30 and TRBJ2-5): SQTIHQWPATLVQPVGSPLSLECTVEGTSNPNLYWYRQAAGRGLQLLFYSVGIGQISSEVPQNLSASRPQDRQFILSSKKLLLSDSGFYLCAWRGVETQYFGPGTRLLVL.

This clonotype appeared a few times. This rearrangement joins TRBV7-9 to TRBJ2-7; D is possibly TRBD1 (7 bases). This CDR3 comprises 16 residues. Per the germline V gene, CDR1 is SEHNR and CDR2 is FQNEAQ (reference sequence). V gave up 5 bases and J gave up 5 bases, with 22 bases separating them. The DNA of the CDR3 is TGTGCCAGCAGCGCGAGTTCACAGGGGACTCTAAACGAGCAGTACTTC. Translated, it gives CASSASSQGTLNEQYF.

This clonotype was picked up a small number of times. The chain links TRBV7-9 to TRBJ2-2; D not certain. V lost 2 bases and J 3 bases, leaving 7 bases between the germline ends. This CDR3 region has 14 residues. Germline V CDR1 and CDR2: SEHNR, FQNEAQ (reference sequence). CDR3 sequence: CASSLRADTGELFF. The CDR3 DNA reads TGTGCCAGCAGCTTACGGGCTGACACCGGGGAGCTGTTTTTT.

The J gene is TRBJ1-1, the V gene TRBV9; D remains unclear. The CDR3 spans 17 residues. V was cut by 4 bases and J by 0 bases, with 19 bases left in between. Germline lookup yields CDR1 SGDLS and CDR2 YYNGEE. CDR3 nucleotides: TGTGCCAGCAGCTCCAGTTCGGGGAGGGCCGTGAACACTGAAGCTTTCTTT. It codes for CASSSSSGRAVNTEAFF.

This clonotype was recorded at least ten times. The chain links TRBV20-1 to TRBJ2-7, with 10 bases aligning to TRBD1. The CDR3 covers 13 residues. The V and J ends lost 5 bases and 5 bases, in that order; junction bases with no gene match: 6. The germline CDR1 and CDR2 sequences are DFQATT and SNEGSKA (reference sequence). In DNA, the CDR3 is TGCAGTGCTGACGGGACAGGGGTGGACGAGCAGTACTTC. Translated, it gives CSADGTGVDEQYF.

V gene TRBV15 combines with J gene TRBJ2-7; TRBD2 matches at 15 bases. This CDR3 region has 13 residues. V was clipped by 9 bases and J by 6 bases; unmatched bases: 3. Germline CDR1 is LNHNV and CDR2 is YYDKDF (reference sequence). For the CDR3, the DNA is TGTGCCACGACGGGACTAGCGGGAGGCGAGCAGTACTTC. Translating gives CATTGLAGGEQYF.

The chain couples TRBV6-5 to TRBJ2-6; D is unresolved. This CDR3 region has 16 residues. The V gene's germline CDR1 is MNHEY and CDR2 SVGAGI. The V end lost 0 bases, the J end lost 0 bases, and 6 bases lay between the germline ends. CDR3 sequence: CASSYSIVSGANVLTF. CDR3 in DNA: TGTGCCAGCAGTTACTCGATCGTCTCTGGGGCCAACGTCCTGACTTTC.

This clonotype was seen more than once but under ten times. CDR3 protein: CASSFSHSQGEKLFF. The CDR3 DNA follows: TGTGCCAGCAGTTTCTCACACTCCCAGGGGGAAAAACTGTTTTTT. This chain uses TRBV6-5 with TRBJ1-4; maybe TRBD1 (6 bases). The germline V gene has CDR1 MNHEY and CDR2 SVGAGI. This CDR3 is built from 15 residues. Deletions cut 4 bases from V and 8 bases from J, with 17 bases between.

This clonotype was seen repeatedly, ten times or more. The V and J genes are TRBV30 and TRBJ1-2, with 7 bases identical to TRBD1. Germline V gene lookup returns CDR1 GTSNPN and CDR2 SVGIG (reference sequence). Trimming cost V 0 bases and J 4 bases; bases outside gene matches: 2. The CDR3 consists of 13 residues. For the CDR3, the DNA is TGTGCCTGGAGTGTACAGGGGAGCTATGGCTACACCTTC. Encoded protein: CAWSVQGSYGYTF.

CDR3 sequence reads: CATPLKDPPPTNEKLFF. The CDR3 nucleotides read TGCGCCACCCCATTAAAGGACCCCCCGCCAACTAATGAAAAACTGTTTTTT. The gene calls are TRBV5-1 and TRBJ1-4; D unclear. V was clipped by 9 bases and J by 0 bases, with 21 bases between them. CDR1 is SGHRS, CDR2 YFSETQ, per germline. The CDR3 length is 17 residues.

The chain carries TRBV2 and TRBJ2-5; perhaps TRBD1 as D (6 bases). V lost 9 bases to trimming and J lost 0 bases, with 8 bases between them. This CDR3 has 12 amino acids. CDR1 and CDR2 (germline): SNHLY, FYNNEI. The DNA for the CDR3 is TGTGCCAGTCGGGACAACCAAGAGACCCAGTACTTC. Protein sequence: CASRDNQETQYF. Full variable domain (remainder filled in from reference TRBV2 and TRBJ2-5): EPEVTQTPSHQVTQMGQEVILRCVPISNHLYFYWYRQILGQKVEFLVSFYNNEISEKSEIFDDQFSVERPDGSNFTLKIRSTKLEDSAMYFCASRDNQETQYFGPGTRLLVL.

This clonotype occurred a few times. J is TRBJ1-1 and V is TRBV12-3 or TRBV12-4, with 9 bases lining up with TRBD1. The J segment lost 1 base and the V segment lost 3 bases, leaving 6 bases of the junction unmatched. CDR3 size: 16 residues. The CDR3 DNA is TGTGCCAGCAGTTTGGACAGGGGAGGGTGGAACACTGAAGCTTTCTTT. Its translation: CASSLDRGGWNTEAFF.

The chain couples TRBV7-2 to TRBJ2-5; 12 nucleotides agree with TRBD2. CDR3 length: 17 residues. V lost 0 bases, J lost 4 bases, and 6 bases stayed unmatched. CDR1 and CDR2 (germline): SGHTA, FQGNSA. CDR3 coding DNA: TGTGCCAGCAGCTTAGCCCGACTAGCGGGAGTAAGAGAGACCCAGTACTTC. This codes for CASSLARLAGVRETQYF.